This TCR beta chain was retrieved from a study of response to subunit inactivated influenza vaccine. TCRdb reprocessed the RT-PCR reads via MiXCR and lists one record per CDR3 protein. The table lists some 800,000 distinct CDR3 sequences, 21% of them singletons. A word on this clonotype: Antigen specificity is unknown.

Study findings and constraints: Seasonal influenza vaccination, on each occasion, was suggested by the authors to recruit few new T cells.

The sample here was PBMCs from blood, taken approximately 5 days after vaccination. This receptor was identified in a man over 45 who received an inactivated influenza vaccine.

The CDR3 DNA reads as TGCAGTGCTACTCGGACACAGAACTATGGCTACACCTTC. It codes for CSATRTQNYGYTF. V and J are TRBV20-1 and TRBJ1-2; possible D gene TRBD1, 5 bases. In germline, CDR1 is DFQATT, CDR2 SNEGSKA (reference sequence). The CDR3 has 13 residues. The V end was cut by 4 bases, the J end by 2 bases, with 11 bases between.